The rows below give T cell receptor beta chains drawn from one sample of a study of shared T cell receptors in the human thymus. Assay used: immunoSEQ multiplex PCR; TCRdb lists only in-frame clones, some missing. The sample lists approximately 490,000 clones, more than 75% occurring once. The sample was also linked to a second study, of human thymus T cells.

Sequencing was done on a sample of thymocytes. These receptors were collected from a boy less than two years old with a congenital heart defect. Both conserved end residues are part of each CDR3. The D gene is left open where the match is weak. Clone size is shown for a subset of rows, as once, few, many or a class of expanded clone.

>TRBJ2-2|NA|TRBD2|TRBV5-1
TGCGCCAGTCGGACAAGCGGGAGTTGTCTGGCCGGGGAGCTGTTTTTT
CASRTSGSCLAGELFF
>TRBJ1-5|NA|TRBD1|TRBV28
TGTGCCAGCAGTTTAAGGACAGGGGTAGGTAATCAGCCCCAGCATTTT
CASSLRTGVGNQPQHF
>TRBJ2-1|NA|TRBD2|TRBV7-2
TGTGCCAGCAGCTTACCTAGGACTAGCGGGAGCCATGAGCAGTTCTTC
CASSLPRTSGSHEQFF
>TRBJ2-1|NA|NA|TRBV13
TGTGCCAGCAGCTTACAGGGTCGGCCTGAGCAGTTCTTC
CASSLQGRPEQFF
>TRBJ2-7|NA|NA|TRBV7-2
TGTGCCAGCAGCTCCGGGGAGCGGACCCTCTACGAGCAGTACTTC
CASSSGERTLYEQYF
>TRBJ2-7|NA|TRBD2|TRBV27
TGTGCCAGCAGTTCCGTGAGACTAGCGGGGAGCTCCTACGAGCAGTACTTC
CASSSVRLAGSSYEQYF
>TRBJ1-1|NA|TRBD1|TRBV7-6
TGTGCCAGCAGCTTGTCCGGGACAGGGGCAAACACTGAAGCTTTCTTT
CASSLSGTGANTEAFF
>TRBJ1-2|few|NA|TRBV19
TGTGCCAGTAGTACCCTACTAGGGATTGGATATGGCTACACCTTC
CASSTLLGIGYGYTF
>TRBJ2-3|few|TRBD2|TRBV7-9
TGTGCCAGCAGCCCGAGGGATCGTAGCGGGGAGCAGACCTCAGATACGCAGTATTTT
CASSPRDRSGEQTSDTQYF
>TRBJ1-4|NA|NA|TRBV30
TGTGCCTGGAGTGTACCGCAGGGGATGTCTAATGAAAAACTGTTTTTT
CAWSVPQGMSNEKLFF
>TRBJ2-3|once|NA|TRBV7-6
TGTGCCAGTAGCCCATACCCCACAGGGTCGAAAAGGGATACGCAGTATTTT
CASSPYPTGSKRDTQYF
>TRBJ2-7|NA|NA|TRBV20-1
TGCAGTGCTAGGGAGGACGAGCAGTACTTC
CSAREDEQYF
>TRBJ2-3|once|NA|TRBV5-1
TGCGCCAGCAGCTTGGTGGCAGGGGGGACAGATACGCAGTATTTT
CASSLVAGGTDTQYF
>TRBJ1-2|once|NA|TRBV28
TGTGCCAGCAGTTTCCGCGACACGACCTATGGCTACACCTTC
CASSFRDTTYGYTF
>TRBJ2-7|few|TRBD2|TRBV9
TGTGCCAGCAGCGAAATAGCGGGAGAGGCAGGGGAGCAGTACTTC
CASSEIAGEAGEQYF
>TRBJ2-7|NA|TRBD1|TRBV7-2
TGTGCCAGCAGCACCCGACAGGGGAAGAGCTACGAGCAGTACTTC
CASSTRQGKSYEQYF
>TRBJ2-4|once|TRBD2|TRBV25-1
TGTGCCCCCTGTGCGACTAGCGGGAGCCATCTAGCCAAAAACATTCAGTACTTC
CAPCATSGSHLAKNIQYF
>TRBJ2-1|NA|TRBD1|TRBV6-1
TGTGCCAGCAGTGCCCCGGGACAGTCGACAGGGGAGCAGTTCTTC
CASSAPGQSTGEQFF
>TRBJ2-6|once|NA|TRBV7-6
TGTGCCAGCAGAGGGACAACGCCCGGGGCCAACGTCCTGACTTTC
CASRGTTPGANVLTF
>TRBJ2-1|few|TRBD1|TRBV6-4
TGTGCCAGCAGTTTCGACAGGGCTGAGCAGTTCTTC
CASSFDRAEQFF
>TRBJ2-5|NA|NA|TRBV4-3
TGCGCCAGCAGCCAAAGGGGGGGGAGTGGGTGGGAGACCCAGTACTTC
CASSQRGGSGWETQYF
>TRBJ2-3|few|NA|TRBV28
TGTGCCAGCAGTCTCCGACAGGCGAGCACAGATACGCAGTATTTT
CASSLRQASTDTQYF
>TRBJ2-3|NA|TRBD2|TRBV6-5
TGTGCCAGCAGTTACACGGCTAGCGGGGGGAGGAGGTATTTT
CASSYTASGGRRYF
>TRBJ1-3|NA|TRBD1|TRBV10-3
TGTGCCACCCGAGCTCAGGGGGCACGAAACACCATATATTTT
CATRAQGARNTIYF
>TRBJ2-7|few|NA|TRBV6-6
TGTGCCAGCAGCTTTGGGACACCTTCCTACGAGCAGTACTTC
CASSFGTPSYEQYF
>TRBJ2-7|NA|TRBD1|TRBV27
TGTGCCAGCAGTTTGAGGGGGCGCTTCTACGAGCAGTACTTC
CASSLRGRFYEQYF
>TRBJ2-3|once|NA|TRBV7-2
TGCGCCAGCACCCCCGGGGTGGGTCCCCTTCGAGATACGCAGTATTTT
CASTPGVGPLRDTQYF
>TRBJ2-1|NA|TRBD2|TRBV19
TGTGCCAGTAACCCCGGGACTAGGAGCGATGAGCAGTTCTTC
CASNPGTRSDEQFF
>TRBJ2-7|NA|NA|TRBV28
TGTGCCAGCCTTTCTCGGTACGAGCAGTACTTC
CASLSRYEQYF
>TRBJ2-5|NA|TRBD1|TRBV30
TGTGCCTGGGGGGTCCGGGACAGCCAAGAGACCCAGTACTTC
CAWGVRDSQETQYF
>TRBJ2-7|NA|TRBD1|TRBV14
TGTGCCAGCAGCCAAGGGGGACAGGGTGGGTACGAGCAGTACTTC
CASSQGGQGGYEQYF
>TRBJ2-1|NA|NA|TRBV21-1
TGTGCCAGCAGCAAAGATGACAGGGGAAATGAGCAGTTCTTC
CASSKDDRGNEQFF
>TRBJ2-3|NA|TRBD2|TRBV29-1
TGCAGCGTTGAAGACCCGCACTTAGCGGGAGGAACAGATACGCAGTATTTT
CSVEDPHLAGGTDTQYF
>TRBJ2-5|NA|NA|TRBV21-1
TGTGCCAGCAGCTCCCGACAGGGAGAGACCCAGTACTTC
CASSSRQGETQYF
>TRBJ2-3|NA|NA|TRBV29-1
TGCAGCGTTAGAAAGGGGAGCACAGATACGCAGTATTTT
CSVRKGSTDTQYF